Shown below are 18 T cell receptor beta chains from a single sample sequenced in a study of blood T cell repertoires in COVID-19. Generated by immunoSEQ multiplex PCR, the TCRdb table keeps only in-frame clones and is missing some. The data hold about 280,000 clones, with over 75% observed a single time. What was sequenced was peripheral blood. These TCRs come from a man aged 18-30 years with active or convalescent COVID-19.

This chain connects TRBV5-5 to TRBJ2-7, with 7 bases fitting TRBD2. Trimming at V came to 1 base and at J to 3 bases, leaving 1 base not matched to a gene. This CDR3 is 13 amino acids long. Germline V CDR1 and CDR2: SGHKS, YYEKEE (reference sequence). The CDR3 sequence: CASSLWGGYEQYF. The CDR3 coding sequence is TGTGCCAGCAGCTTGTGGGGGGGCTACGAGCAGTACTTC.

The chain carries TRBV6-1 and TRBJ1-1; D not resolved. The ends were cut back, 3 bases at V and 5 bases at J, with 10 bases in the middle. The length of the CDR3 is 13 residues. The germline V gene has CDR1 MNHNS and CDR2 SASEGT. The CDR3 DNA reads TGTGCCAGCAGTGAGGCCCCGGGGACTGAAGCTTTCTTT. Its translation is CASSEAPGTEAFF.

The chain employs TRBV4-1 and TRBJ1-1, with a weak D call TRBD1 (5 bases). The germline gives CDR1 MGHRA, CDR2 YSYEKL. With 0 bases removed from V and 1 base from J, the gap between germline ends came to 21 bases. This CDR3 has 19 residues. The CDR3 is CASSQEVRQGLSQNTEAFF. The CDR3 bases are TGCGCCAGCAGCCAAGAGGTTAGGCAGGGATTGAGTCAGAACACTGAAGCTTTCTTT.

This clone was detected once. V usage is TRBV7-8 and J usage is TRBJ2-2, with 7 bases aligning to TRBD1. V dropped 5 bases and J dropped 2; count of bases not matched to a gene: 5. Germline CDR1 SGHVS, CDR2 FQNEAQ. The CDR3 covers 15 residues. This chain's CDR3 is CASSPDRSNTGELFF. The DNA of the CDR3 is TGTGCCAGCAGCCCGGACAGGAGTAACACCGGGGAGCTGTTTTTT.

The chain couples TRBV18 to TRBJ2-5, with 13 bases fitting TRBD2. The CDR3 loop spans 15 amino acids. The V and J ends lost 3 bases and 5 bases, in that order; junction bases with no gene match: 3. Germline-derived CDR1 and CDR2 are KGHSH and LQKENI. The CDR3 nucleotides read TGTGCCAGCTCACCCCCGGGACTAGCGGGGGAGACCCAGTACTTC. Amino acids: CASSPPGLAGETQYF. Filled out from reference TRBV18 and TRBJ2-5, the complete variable domain reads NAGVMQNPRHLVRRRGQEARLRCSPMKGHSHVYWYRQLPEEGLKFMVYLQKENIIDESGMPKERFSAEFPKEGPSILRIQQVVRGDSAAYFCASSPPGLAGETQYFGPGTRLLVL.

This clone was seen more than once but under ten times. The limits of the CDR3 on the DNA are not certain, so only TCRdb's listed CDR3 is given. V and J are TRBV12-2 and TRBJ2-3; the table gives TRBD1 as D, unverified against the DNA. TRBV12-2 is reported as a pseudogene. The CDR3 totals 15 residues, both ends included. The CDR3 sequence is CASRLSYRCTDTQYF.

The gene calls are TRBV5-1 and TRBJ1-1; TRBD1 aligns across 7 bases. Looked up from germline, CDR1 is SGHRS and CDR2 is YFSETQ. CDR3 size: 16 residues. V lost 4 bases to trimming and J lost 11 bases; unmatched junction nucleotides: 20. CDR3 residues: CASSREGAGGSPGAFF. The CDR3 DNA reads TGCGCCAGCAGCCGCGAGGGGGCAGGGGGGTCCCCGGGCGCTTTCTTT.

The chain has TRBV4-1 and TRBJ1-3; D unclear. The V end lost 3 bases, the J end lost 0 bases, and 12 bases lay between the germline ends. This CDR3 is built from 16 residues. CDR1 is MGHRA, CDR2 YSYEKL, per germline. In DNA, the CDR3 is TGCGCCAGCAGCCAGCCCCCTGGGAGCTCTGGAAACACCATATATTTT. This encodes CASSQPPGSSGNTIYF.

This rearrangement joins TRBV14 to TRBJ1-4; TRBD1 aligns across 9 bases. Germline-derived CDR1 and CDR2 are SGHDN and FVKESK. The CDR3 consists of 18 residues. V trimming: 0 bases; J trimming: 4 bases; junction bases outside the gene matches: 9. CDR3 sequence: CASSQERSWDRDNEKLFF. Written as DNA, the CDR3 is TGTGCCAGCAGCCAAGAGAGGAGTTGGGACAGGGATAATGAAAAACTGTTTTTT.

The chain joins TRBV6-5 to TRBJ1-1; D possibly corresponds to TRBD1 (5 bases). The CDR3 has 16 residues. V lost 2 bases, J lost 7 bases, and 20 bases lay in between. Looked up from germline, CDR1 is MNHEY and CDR2 is SVGAGI. CDR3 nucleotides: TGTGCCAGCAGTTACGCCGGCATCAGGGCGGCCGATGAAGCTTTCTTT. Protein: CASSYAGIRAADEAFF.

The chain combines TRBV4-1 with TRBJ1-3; D not resolved. This CDR3 region has 15 residues. The V end lost 0 bases, the J end lost 4 bases, and 10 bases lay between the germline ends. Germline V CDR1 and CDR2: MGHRA, YSYEKL. CDR3 region: CASSQDERVGNTIYF. The CDR3 nucleotides are TGCGCCAGCAGCCAAGATGAGAGGGTAGGAAACACCATATATTTT.

The chain has TRBV12-3 or TRBV12-4 and TRBJ2-1; D is undetermined. Deletions cut 3 bases from V and 8 bases from J, with 5 bases between. This CDR3 region has 11 residues. The CDR3 DNA reads TGTGCCAGCAGTTTGGCGGATGAGCAGTTCTTC. It yields the protein CASSLADEQFF.

V is TRBV6-5 and J is TRBJ1-1; D unclear. The CDR3 is 14 amino acids. V lost 8 bases to trimming and J lost 1 base, with 14 bases between them. Germline CDR1 reads MNHEY; CDR2 reads SVGAGI. CDR3 DNA sequence: TGTGCCAGCTACCCGGGAGGTGGGAACACTGAAGCTTTCTTT. Amino acids: CASYPGGGNTEAFF.

The rearrangement uses TRBV4-1 and TRBJ2-1; D may be TRBD1 (6 bases). Trimming stripped 2 bases from V and 5 bases from J, with 13 bases between. CDR1 is MGHRA and CDR2 is YSYEKL in the germline V gene. This CDR3 contains 15 residues. The CDR3 nucleotides read TGCGCCAGCAGCCAAACGATGGCAGGGGACAATGAGCAGTTCTTC. Translated: CASSQTMAGDNEQFF.

This clone was recorded only once. DNA for the CDR3: TGTGCCAGCAGTTTAAGGGACAGGGGAAGGTCACCCCTCCACTTT. Its translation: CASSLRDRGRSPLHF. V gene TRBV27 combines with J gene TRBJ1-6, with 10 nucleotides matching TRBD1. V lost 2 bases and J lost 10; bases outside the gene matches: 5. The CDR3 length is 15 residues. Germline CDR1 and CDR2: MNHEY and SMNVEV (reference sequence).

The chain combines TRBV6-1 with TRBJ2-2, with D possibly being TRBD1 (5 bases). This CDR3 spans 15 amino acids. Trimming stripped 0 bases from V and 4 bases from J, with 9 bases between. Per germline, CDR1 MNHNS and CDR2 SASEGT. The CDR3 DNA is TGTGCCAGCAGTGAAGCGGAAGGGGCCACCGGGGAGCTGTTTTTT. It encodes CASSEAEGATGELFF.

This chain's CDR3 is CSVEGPRGQGTETQYF. As DNA, the CDR3 is TGCAGCGTTGAAGGACCTCGCGGGCAGGGGACAGAGACCCAGTACTTC. V is TRBV29-1 and J is TRBJ2-5; D is possibly TRBD1 (6 bases). CDR3 length: 16 residues. Trimming took off 1 base at V and 4 bases at J, with 19 bases between the two ends. The V gene's germline CDR1 is SQVTM and CDR2 ANQGSEA.

CDR3 in amino acids: CATSDPAGANNEQFF. The CDR3 DNA reads as TGTGCCACCAGTGACCCTGCGGGGGCGAACAATGAGCAGTTCTTC. V usage is TRBV24-1 and J usage is TRBJ2-1; D may be TRBD2 (7 bases). The CDR3 extends over 15 amino acids. Trimming pared 4 bases from V and 5 bases from J, leaving 14 bases between. In germline, CDR1 is KGHDR, CDR2 SFDVKD.